The sequence of this T cell receptor beta chain was determined in a study of blood T cells in healthy people across ages. Germline CDR1 reads SGHVS; CDR2 reads FQNEAQ. This CDR3 is 16 amino acids long. It was with a sample-barcoded 5' primer and a J-beta primer mix that a second PCR of roughly 7 to 11 cycles was run. Each cDNA molecule carried a tag from a template-switch adaptor that contained 12 random nucleotides. Every sample produced at least 3 million CDR3-containing paired-end reads. A single record per CDR3 protein comes from TCRdb applying MiXCR to the 5' RACE reads. The sample shows 500,000 to 600,000 distinct CDR3 sequences, 27% of them seen only once. This clonotype was seen only a few times. The junction does not match germline at one end; this may be a read error. The donors, healthy Caucasians from Russia, were aged about 6 to 95. The extraction recovered at least 5.5 micrograms of total RNA per sample.

What was sequenced was blood. This TCR derives from a woman between 65 and 79 years old in good health. The rearrangement joins TRBV7-8 to TRBJ1-5; D is ambiguous. CDR3 region: CASSPLGGYSSQPQHF. CDR3 DNA: TGTGCCAGCAGCCCCTTAGGAGGTTATAGCAGTCAGCCCCAGCATTTT.